This T cell receptor beta chain stems from a study of blood T cell repertoires in COVID-19. Study details: T cells, B-cell-depleted T cells, or PBMCs supplied cDNA or gDNA.

Participants spanned ages about 18 to 90 years and resided in about 25 US areas. Two negative PCRs, clearance, or symptom resolution characterized the recovered Cohort 3 donors. Sequencing used immunoSEQ multiplex PCR; TCRdb keeps in-frame clones, though not all of them. The data hold 150,000 to 200,000 clones, with around 86% observed a single time. This clone appeared a single time. The V gene's germline CDR1 is SNHLY and CDR2 FYNNEI. J lost 3 bases, V lost 2 bases, and 2 bases had no gene match. The CDR3 runs to 15 residues. The TCR originated in a woman aged 25 to 39 who had recovered from COVID-19. Material for sequencing was PBMCs or T cells enriched from blood (not recorded which). V usage is TRBV2 and J usage is TRBJ2-1; 9 nucleotides line up with TRBD1. CDR3 protein: CASSERTGVYNEQFF. CDR3 DNA sequence: TGTGCCAGCAGTGAAAGGACAGGGGTCTACAATGAGCAGTTCTTC.